This T cell receptor beta chain was retrieved from a study of blood T cell repertoires in COVID-19. The CDR3 spans 16 residues. Looked up from germline, CDR1 is LGHNA and CDR2 is YSLEER. V lost 1 base to trimming and J lost 4 bases; unmatched junction nucleotides: 6. This table comes from immunoSEQ multiplex PCR, and its TCRdb copy is limited to in-frame clones, with some not included. The sample lists about 370,000 clones; more than 70% were seen once. The chain joins TRBV4-3 to TRBJ2-3, with TRBD1 matching over 9 bases. Material: peripheral blood. This receptor was obtained from a woman under 40 with COVID-19, enrolled during active disease. The CDR3: CASSQGAGTGSDTQYF. Written as DNA, the CDR3 is TGCGCCAGCAGCCAAGGGGCCGGGACAGGGTCAGATACGCAGTATTTT.